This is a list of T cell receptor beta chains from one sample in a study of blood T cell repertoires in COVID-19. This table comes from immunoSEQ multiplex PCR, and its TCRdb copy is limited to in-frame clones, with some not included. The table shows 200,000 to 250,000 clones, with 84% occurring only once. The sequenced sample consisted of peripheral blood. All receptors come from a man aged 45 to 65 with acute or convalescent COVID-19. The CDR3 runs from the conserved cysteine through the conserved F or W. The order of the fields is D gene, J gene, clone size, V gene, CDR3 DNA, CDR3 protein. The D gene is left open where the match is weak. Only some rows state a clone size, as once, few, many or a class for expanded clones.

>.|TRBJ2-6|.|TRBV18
TGTGCCAGCTCACCACCTCATGTTGGGGCCAACGTCCTGACTTTC
CASSPPHVGANVLTF
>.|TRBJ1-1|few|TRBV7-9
TGTGCCAGCAGCCGTCTGAAAGGGGGCACTGAAGCTTTCTTT
CASSRLKGGTEAFF
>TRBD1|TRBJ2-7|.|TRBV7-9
TGTGCCAGCAGCCCTCCCGGGACAGGGTTTTACGAGCAGTACTTC
CASSPPGTGFYEQYF
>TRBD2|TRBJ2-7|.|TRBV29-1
TGCAGCGTTGAAGATCAAGAGGCTAGCGGAGCTTTCTACGAGCAGTACTTC
CSVEDQEASGAFYEQYF
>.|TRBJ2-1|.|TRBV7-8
TGTGCCAGCAGCCAGTCGGAGGTTGAGCAGTTCTTC
CASSQSEVEQFF
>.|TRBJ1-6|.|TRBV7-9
TGTGCCAGCAGCTTAGCGGAGGGTAGGCCACCCCTCCACTTT
CASSLAEGRPPLHF
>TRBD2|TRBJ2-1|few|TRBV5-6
TGTGCCAGCAGTGATGCTAGCGGGAGGGCCGGTAATGAGCAGTTCTTC
CASSDASGRAGNEQFF
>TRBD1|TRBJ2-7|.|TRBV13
TGTGCCAGCAGCTTAGTGAAGGGGGCGAGCTCCTACGAGCAGTACTTC
CASSLVKGASSYEQYF
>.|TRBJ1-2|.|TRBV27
TGTGCCAGCAGTCAGGGCTCATCTATTCGGGGCTACACCTTC
CASSQGSSIRGYTF
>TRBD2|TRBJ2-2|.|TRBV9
TGTGCCAGCAGCGCCAGGACTAGCGGGCACTCCACGTCCGGGGAGCTGTTTTTT
CASSARTSGHSTSGELFF
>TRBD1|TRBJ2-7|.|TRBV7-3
TGTGCCAGCAGCGAAAACCGGGACAGCTACGAGCAGTACTTC
CASSENRDSYEQYF
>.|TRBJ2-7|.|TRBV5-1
TGCGCCAGCAGCTTGGGTCGGGGTGTTTCCTACGAGCAGTACTTC
CASSLGRGVSYEQYF
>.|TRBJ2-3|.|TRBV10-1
TGCGCCAGCAGTGTCCGACAGATGACAGATACGCAGTATTTT
CASSVRQMTDTQYF
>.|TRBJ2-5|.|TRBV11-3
TGTGCCAGCAGCTATGGACAGCAAGTTCAAGAGACCCAGTACTTC
CASSYGQQVQETQYF
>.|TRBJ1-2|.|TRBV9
TGTGCCAGCAGCTCCGGAACAGGGTCTGGCTATGGCTACACCTTC
CASSSGTGSGYGYTF
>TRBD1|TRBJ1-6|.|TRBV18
TGTGCCAGCTCCTACCCTCCCGGGACAGTTAATTCACCCCTCCACTTT
CASSYPPGTVNSPLHF
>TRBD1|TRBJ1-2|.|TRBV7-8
TGTGCCAGCAGCTCCGGACAGGGTATCGTTGGCTACACCTTC
CASSSGQGIVGYTF
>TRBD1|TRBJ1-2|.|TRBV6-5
TGTGCCAGCAGTTACTCGATCAGGGGGCAGGACGGCTACACCTTC
CASSYSIRGQDGYTF
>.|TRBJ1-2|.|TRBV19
TGTGCCAGTAGTATAGGGACAGAGAACTATGGCTACACCTTC
CASSIGTENYGYTF
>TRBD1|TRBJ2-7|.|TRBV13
TGTGCCAGCAGCCCGAGATCACGGGACAGGGGGCCCTACGAGCAGTACTTC
CASSPRSRDRGPYEQYF
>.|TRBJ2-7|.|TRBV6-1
TGTGCCAGCAGTGAAGCCCAGGGATCCTACGAGCAGTACTTC
CASSEAQGSYEQYF
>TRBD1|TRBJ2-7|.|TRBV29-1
TGCAGCGTTGAAGGGGGACAGGGACCTTCCTACGAGCAGTACTTC
CSVEGGQGPSYEQYF
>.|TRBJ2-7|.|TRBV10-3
TGTGCCATCAGTGGCGGAGGGGTTTCCTACGAGCAGTACTTC
CAISGGGVSYEQYF
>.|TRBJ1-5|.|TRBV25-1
TGTGCCAGCAGTGCCCCCGGACAGAGCCCGGGGCCCCAGCATTTT
CASSAPGQSPGPQHF
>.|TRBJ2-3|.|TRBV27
TGTGCCAGCAGTTTATTGTACAGTACTTCGGATACGCAGTATTTT
CASSLLYSTSDTQYF
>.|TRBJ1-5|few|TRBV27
TGTGCCAGCAATATCAAACAAAGTGGCAATCAGCCCCAGCATTTT
CASNIKQSGNQPQHF
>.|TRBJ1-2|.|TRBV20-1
TGCAGTGCTATGCACAGCTATGGCTACACCTTC
CSAMHSYGYTF
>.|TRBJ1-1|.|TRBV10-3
TGTGCCATCAGGGGGGGTGAGAGCACTGAAGCTTTCTTT
CAIRGGESTEAFF
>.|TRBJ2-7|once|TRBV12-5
TGTGCTAGTGGCCGCGTCGGAGGCTCTACCTACGAGCAGTACTTC
CASGRVGGSTYEQYF
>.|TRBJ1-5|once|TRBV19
TGTGCCAGTAGTATAGATGCGGCAGGGCGTCAGCCCCAGCATTTT
CASSIDAAGRQPQHF
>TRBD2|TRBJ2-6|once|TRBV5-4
TGTGCCAGCGGGCCTAGCGGGTCCGGGGCCAACGTCCTGACTTTC
CASGPSGSGANVLTF
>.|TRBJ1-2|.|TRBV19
TGTGCCAGTACCCTCGGGTCCTATGGCTACACCTTC
CASTLGSYGYTF
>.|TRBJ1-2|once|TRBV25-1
TGTGCCAGCAGTAATCGGGACAACCCCAACTATGGCTACACCTTC
CASSNRDNPNYGYTF
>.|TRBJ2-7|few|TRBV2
TGTGCCAGCAGTGATGACAGTCTCCCCTCCTACGAGCAGTACTTC
CASSDDSLPSYEQYF
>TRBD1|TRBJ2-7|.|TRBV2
TGTGCCAGCAGTTTCCAAACCAGGGGGGAGCAGTACTTC
CASSFQTRGEQYF
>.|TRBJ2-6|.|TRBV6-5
TGTGCCACCGGGTCTGGGGCCAACGTCCTGACTTTC
CATGSGANVLTF
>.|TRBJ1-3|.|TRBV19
TGTGCCAGTAGGTACAGGGCCCACTCTGGAAACACCATATATTTT
CASRYRAHSGNTIYF
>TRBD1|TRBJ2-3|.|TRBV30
TGTGCCTGGAGTAGGGGGCAGGGGAGCACAGATACGCAGTATTTT
CAWSRGQGSTDTQYF
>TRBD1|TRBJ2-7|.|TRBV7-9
TGTGCCAGCAGCTTGGGGACAGGTTACTACGAGCAGTACTTC
CASSLGTGYYEQYF
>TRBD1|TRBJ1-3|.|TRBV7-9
TGTGCCAGCAGCAGCTGGGGGACAGGGCGTGGAAACACCATATATTTT
CASSSWGTGRGNTIYF
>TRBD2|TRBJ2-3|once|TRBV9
TGTGCCAGCAGCGCGGCTAGCGGGGTCACAGATACGCAGTATTTT
CASSAASGVTDTQYF
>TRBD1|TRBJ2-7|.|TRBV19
TGTGCCAGTAGTCCCGGGACAGGGTTGGGCGAGCAGTACTTC
CASSPGTGLGEQYF
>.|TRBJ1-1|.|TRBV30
TGTGCCTGGAGTACAAGCTACCACACAGAAACCACTGAAGCTTTCTTT
CAWSTSYHTETTEAFF
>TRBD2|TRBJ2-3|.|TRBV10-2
TGCGCCAGCAGAGACAATAGCGGGAACGCAGATACGCAGTATTTT
CASRDNSGNADTQYF
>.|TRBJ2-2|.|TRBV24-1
TGTGCCACCAGTGGACAGCCGATGGAGCTGTTTTTT
CATSGQPMELFF
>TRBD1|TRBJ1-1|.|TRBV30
TGTGCCTGGAGTGTAAAGGGGGCGCGTACTGAAGCTTTCTTT
CAWSVKGARTEAFF
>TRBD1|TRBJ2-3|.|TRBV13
TGTGCCAGCAGCCGGGCCGGGACAGGGGAGAGCACAGATACGCAGTATTTT
CASSRAGTGESTDTQYF
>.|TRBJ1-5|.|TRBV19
TGTGCCAGTAGTATGCAGGGTGGCAATCAGCCCCAGCATTTT
CASSMQGGNQPQHF
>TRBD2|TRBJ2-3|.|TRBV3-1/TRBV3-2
TGTGCCAGCAGCCAGTTTAGCGGGGGGGCTGATACGCAGTATTTT
CASSQFSGGADTQYF